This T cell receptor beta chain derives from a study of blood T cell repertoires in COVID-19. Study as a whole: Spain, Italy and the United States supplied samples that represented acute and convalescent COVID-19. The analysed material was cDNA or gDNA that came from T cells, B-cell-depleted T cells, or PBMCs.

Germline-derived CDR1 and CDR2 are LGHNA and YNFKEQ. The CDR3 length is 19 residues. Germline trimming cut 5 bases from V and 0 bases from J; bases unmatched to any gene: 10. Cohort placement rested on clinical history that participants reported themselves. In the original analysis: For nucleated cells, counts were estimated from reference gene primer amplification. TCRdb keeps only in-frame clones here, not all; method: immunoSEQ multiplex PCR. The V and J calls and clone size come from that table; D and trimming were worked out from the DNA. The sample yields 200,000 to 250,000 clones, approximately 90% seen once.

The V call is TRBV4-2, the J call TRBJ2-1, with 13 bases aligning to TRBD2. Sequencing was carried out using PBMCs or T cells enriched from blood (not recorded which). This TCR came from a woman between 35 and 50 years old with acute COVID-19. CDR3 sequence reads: CASSIRLAGGLSSYNEQFF. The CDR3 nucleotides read TGTGCCAGCAGCATACGACTAGCGGGGGGCCTAAGCTCCTACAATGAGCAGTTCTTC.